This record concerns one TCR beta chain sequence. Per the germline V gene, CDR1 is MDHEN and CDR2 is SYDVKM. The ends were cut back, 5 bases at V and 0 bases at J, with 10 bases in the middle. CDR3 length: 14 residues. This specimen comes from a study of shared clonotypes between healthy human individuals. The DNA input per sorted-subset replicate PCR was approximately 210 ng, corresponding to some 30,000 T cell genomes. The protocol was immunoSEQ multiplex PCR, while the TCRdb copy is restricted to in-frame clones and leaves out a portion. The sample lists a few hundred thousand clones; roughly 97% were seen once.

The TCR originated in a woman in her 30s in good health. Sequencing input: naive CD4+ T cells sorted from blood. Indicated subset: CD45RA+ positively selected. This sequence joins TRBV28 and TRBJ1-1; D not resolved. The CDR3 loop reads CASSGQALNTEAFF. The CDR3 DNA reads TGTGCCAGCAGTGGTCAGGCTTTGAACACTGAAGCTTTCTTT.